What follows are 14 T cell receptor beta chains derived from one specimen sequenced in a study of blood T cell repertoires in COVID-19. Only in-frame clones appear in the TCRdb table, and some are missing; sequencing was by immunoSEQ multiplex PCR. The profile shows 150,000 to 200,000 clones, roughly 84% of them singletons. The specimen sequenced was PBMCs or T cells enriched from blood (not recorded which). The receptors come from a woman between 25 and 40 years old who had been exposed to COVID-19.

CDR3 bases: TGTGCCAGTAGTGCGGACAGGGTTGATTCACCCCTCCACTTT. Translated: CASSADRVDSPLHF. The V and J genes are TRBV19 and TRBJ1-6; 8 bases line up with TRBD1. Germline CDR1 LNHDA, CDR2 SQIVND (reference sequence). V lost 5 bases, J lost 8 bases, and 5 bases stayed unmatched. The CDR3 sequence is 14 residues long. The whole variable domain, filled in from reference TRBV19 and TRBJ1-6, reads DGGITQSPKYLFRKEGQNVTLSCEQNLNHDAMYWYRQDPGQGLRLIYYSQIVNDFQKGDIAEGYSVSREKKESFPLTVTSAQKNPTAFYLCASSADRVDSPLHFGNGTRLTVT.

The genes are TRBV6-5 and TRBJ2-5, with TRBD2 matching over 12 bases. V lost 6 bases and J lost 9; bases outside the gene matches: 11. Germline lookup yields CDR1 MNHEY and CDR2 SVGAGI. The CDR3 has 15 amino acids. The CDR3 nucleotides are TGTGCCAGCAGACGACTAGCGGGGGATCCTCAGGCCCAGTACTTC. Its translation is CASRRLAGDPQAQYF.

The chain is built from TRBV28 and TRBJ1-5; 10 bases map to TRBD1. Germline values: CDR1 MDHEN, CDR2 SYDVKM. The CDR3 is 15 amino acids. V lost 6 bases to trimming and J lost 4 bases; unmatched junction nucleotides: 6. CDR3: CASSGDRGQNQPQHF. CDR3 DNA sequence: TGTGCCAGCAGCGGTGACAGGGGGCAGAATCAGCCCCAGCATTTT.

V usage is TRBV10-1 and J usage is TRBJ2-7, with 7 bases matching TRBD2. V gave up 6 bases and J gave up 2 bases; unmatched junction bases: 7. The CDR3 has 14 residues. Germline V lookup: CDR1 WNHNN, CDR2 SYGVQD (reference sequence). For the CDR3, the DNA is TGCGCCAGCAGGGGCAGCGGGGCCCCCTACGAGCAGTACTTC. It translates to CASRGSGAPYEQYF.

V and J are TRBV7-9 and TRBJ2-7; tentative D call: TRBD2 (5 bases). Trimming cost V 4 bases and J 3 bases, with 10 bases left between them. CDR3 size: 13 residues. The V gene's germline CDR1 is SEHNR and CDR2 FQNEAQ (reference sequence). The CDR3 region has the DNA TGTGCCAGCAGCTCGGGGATGGACTACGAGCAGTACTTC. It codes for CASSSGMDYEQYF.

Of note for this clone: The germline gene is not matched at one end of the junction; a read error may be the cause. The chain has TRBV3-1 (or the pseudogene TRBV3-2) and TRBJ1-3; no reliable D call. There are 15 residues in the CDR3. CDR1 and CDR2 (germline): LGHDT, YNNKEL (reference sequence). CDR3 nucleotides: TGTGCCAGCAGTCAAGGGTACGGGGCTGGAAACACCATATATTTT. Its translation is CASSQGYGAGNTIYF.

The rearrangement uses TRBV11-2 and TRBJ2-3, with 15 bases aligning to TRBD2. Germline V gene data show CDR1 as SGHAT and CDR2 as FQNNGV. The CDR3 is made up of 15 amino acids. Trimming at V came to 4 bases and at J to 8 bases, leaving 4 bases not matched to a gene. CDR3 DNA sequence: TGTGCCAGCAGCTGGACTAGCGGGGGGGCCGGTACGCAGTATTTT. Translating it yields CASSWTSGGAGTQYF.

The chain is built from TRBV11-2 and TRBJ2-4, with D possibly TRBD2 on 6 matching bases. This CDR3 has 19 amino acids. The V end was cut by 8 bases, the J end by 0 bases, with 26 bases between. The germline V gene encodes CDR1 SGHAT and CDR2 FQNNGV. The CDR3 here is CASQAPGTHNPVAKNIQYF. In nucleotides, the CDR3 is TGTGCCAGCCAGGCCCCCGGGACTCATAACCCAGTAGCCAAAAACATTCAGTACTTC.

Regarding this clone: The junction and the germline gene differ at one end; a read error may be behind it. The V call is TRBV6-1, the J call TRBJ2-1; D is possibly TRBD1 (5 bases). The CDR3 extends over 14 amino acids. Germline V gene lookup returns CDR1 MNHNS and CDR2 SASEGT. The CDR3 loop is CASSELAQGPPGLF. The DNA for the CDR3 is TGTGCCAGCAGTGAACTTGCGCAGGGCCCTCCTGGACTCTTC.

This sequence joins TRBV7-3 and TRBJ2-2; 10 bases are a match to TRBD2. The V gene's germline CDR1 is SGHTA and CDR2 FQGTGA. The junction had 2 bases not matched to a gene; V was cut back by 3 bases and J by 1 base. The CDR3 sequence is 16 residues long. CDR3 in amino acids: CASSFSGGLNTGELFF. In DNA, the CDR3 is TGTGCCAGCAGCTTTAGCGGGGGGTTGAACACCGGGGAGCTGTTTTTT.

This chain links TRBV18 with TRBJ1-2; D is unclear. Germline-derived CDR1 and CDR2 are KGHSH and LQKENI. The CDR3 sequence is 14 residues long. V was pared by 2 bases and J by 4 bases, with 11 bases between. The CDR3 region is CASSPTPPGYGYTF. The CDR3 region has the DNA TGTGCCAGCTCACCAACCCCTCCAGGCTATGGCTACACCTTC. Based on the CDR3 plus reference TRBV18 and TRBJ1-2, the full variable domain is NAGVMQNPRHLVRRRGQEARLRCSPMKGHSHVYWYRQLPEEGLKFMVYLQKENIIDESGMPKERFSAEFPKEGPSILRIQQVVRGDSAAYFCASSPTPPGYGYTFGSGTRLTVV.

This clone has only a few counts. The gene calls are TRBV7-9 and TRBJ1-2; possibly TRBD1 for D (5 bases). CDR3 size: 14 residues. Germline assignment: CDR1 SEHNR and CDR2 FQNEAQ (reference sequence). With 4 bases removed from V and 0 bases from J, the gap between germline ends came to 9 bases. The DNA of the CDR3 is TGTGCCAGCAGCTCCGACAGCGCTAACTATGGCTACACCTTC. It specifies CASSSDSANYGYTF.

This clone was counted between two and nine times. V is TRBV7-2 and J is TRBJ2-2, with D hard to call. CDR1 and CDR2 (germline): SGHTA, FQGNSA. V was pared by 1 base and J by 6 bases, with 12 bases between. This CDR3 is 15 amino acids long. In nucleotides, the CDR3 is TGTGCCAGCAGCTTAGACGGTAAAAAAGCCGGGGAGCTGTTTTTT. Translation: CASSLDGKKAGELFF.

V gene TRBV5-1 combines with J gene TRBJ1-2; no firm D call. The germline V gene encodes CDR1 SGHRS and CDR2 YFSETQ. Trimming stripped 0 bases from V and 8 bases from J, with 17 bases between. This CDR3 is 15 amino acids long. CDR3 loop: CASSLAGLGGVGYTF. The CDR3 nucleotides read TGCGCCAGCAGCTTGGCCGGGCTTGGAGGAGTCGGCTACACCTTC.